These T cell receptor beta chains were read from a single sample in a study of cytomegalovirus exposure and HLA in healthy donors. Clones were sequenced by immunoSEQ multiplex PCR, and TCRdb holds only the in-frame ones, with some missing. The sample contains about 160,000 clones, almost 80% of which appear only once. Sequenced sample: PBMCs. The receptors come from a male donor in good health and CMV-seronegative. Both conserved end residues are part of each CDR3. D genes are given only for firm matches. Clone sizes are given selectively: once, few, many, or a class where the clone is expanded.

.	TRBV4-3	TRBJ2-7	.	TGCGCCAGCAGCCAGGACATAGGGACATTGAGGTACGAGCAGTACTTC	CASSQDIGTLRYEQYF
.	TRBV13	TRBJ2-2	.	TGTGCCAGCAGCTTCGGTAAGAACACCGGGGAGCTGTTTTTT	CASSFGKNTGELFF
.	TRBV5-4	TRBJ2-1	TRBD2	TGTGCCAGCAGCTTGGGGGGACTAGCGATGAATGAGCAGTTCTTC	CASSLGGLAMNEQFF
.	TRBV9	TRBJ1-5	TRBD1	TGTGCCAGCAGCGAAGGGACAGTATCAGCGGCCCAGCATTTT	CASSEGTVSAAQHF
.	TRBV28	TRBJ2-6	TRBD1	TGTGCCAGCAGTCCCTCGGGACAGGGGGAGTCTGGGGCCAACGTCCTGACTTTC	CASSPSGQGESGANVLTF
.	TRBV19	TRBJ1-1	.	TGTGCCAGTAGTAAATTGCGACTCATGAACACTGAAGCTTTCTTT	CASSKLRLMNTEAFF
.	TRBV7-2	TRBJ2-3	TRBD2	TGTGCCAGCAGCTTCGGACTAGCGTCAGATACGCAGTATTTT	CASSFGLASDTQYF
.	TRBV10-1	TRBJ2-3	.	TGCGCCAGCAGTGAGTGGGGGGGGCCCCCAGATACGCAGTATTTT	CASSEWGGPPDTQYF
.	TRBV5-1	TRBJ2-7	TRBD2	TGCGCCAGCACCCGGGAGGCGAACTCCTACGAGCAGTACTTC	CASTREANSYEQYF
once	TRBV27	TRBJ2-5	.	TGTGCCAGCAGTTCCCGGCGGGGCAGTGGCCAAGAGACCCAGTACTTC	CASSSRRGSGQETQYF
.	TRBV5-1	TRBJ2-7	.	TGCGCCAGCAGCGCCCGGGACTCAGCCTACGAGCAGTACTTC	CASSARDSAYEQYF
.	TRBV9	TRBJ2-3	TRBD1	TGTGCCAGCAGCGCCACAGGGGAAGATACGCAGTATTTT	CASSATGEDTQYF
.	TRBV5-1	TRBJ2-7	TRBD2	TGCGCCAGCAGCTCGACCCCTAGCGGGGGGCCCTACGAGCAGTACTTC	CASSSTPSGGPYEQYF
.	TRBV19	TRBJ1-1	.	TGTGCCAGTAGTCTTCCGGGACATTTGAACACTGAAGCTTTCTTT	CASSLPGHLNTEAFF
.	TRBV9	TRBJ1-6	TRBD1	TGTGCCAGCGGCGAGTCCCAGGGGGGCTCACCCCTCCACTTT	CASGESQGGSPLHF
.	TRBV28	TRBJ1-2	TRBD1	TGTGCCAGCAGTGAGGGGGCGGGCTATGGCTACACCTTC	CASSEGAGYGYTF
.	TRBV4-2	TRBJ2-1	TRBD2	TGTGCCAGCAGCCAAGATGAAAGGACTAGCGGGGGAAATGAGCAGTTCTTC	CASSQDERTSGGNEQFF
.	TRBV20-1	TRBJ1-2	.	TGCAGTGTGGCTCGAGGCTACACCTTC	CSVARGYTF
once	TRBV11-3	TRBJ2-5	TRBD2	TGTGCCAGCAGCCGGGCGGGGGGCCAAGAGACCCAGTACTTC	CASSRAGGQETQYF
.	TRBV18	TRBJ1-2	.	TGTGCCAGCTCACCTTCAACTTCAGGAGTGAGACAGGATGGCTACACCTTC	CASSPSTSGVRQDGYTF
.	TRBV6-5	TRBJ2-1	TRBD2	TGTGCCAGCAGTTACCGGGGGGGGGCCTACAATGAGCAGTTCTTC	CASSYRGGAYNEQFF
.	TRBV5-8	TRBJ1-4	.	TGTGCCAGCAGCTTTTTCCGCAGAGCGACTAATGAAAAACTGTTTTTT	CASSFFRRATNEKLFF
.	TRBV5-6	TRBJ1-5	TRBD1	TGTGCCAGCAGCCCCGACAGGGGAGCCACCAATCAGCCCCAGCATTTT	CASSPDRGATNQPQHF
.	TRBV28	TRBJ1-1	TRBD1	TGTGCCAGCAGCCTGGACAGGGGTAGAACTGAAGCTTTCTTT	CASSLDRGRTEAFF
once	TRBV15	TRBJ1-5	.	TGTGCCACCTCTTTTCTGCGAAATAGCAATCAGCCCCAGCATTTT	CATSFLRNSNQPQHF
.	TRBV7-6	TRBJ1-3	.	TGTGCCAGCAGCTTCGAATCAGGGCCTGGAAACACCATATATTTT	CASSFESGPGNTIYF
.	TRBV7-7	TRBJ2-5	TRBD1	TGTGCCAGCAGCCCCGGACAGGGTCAAGAGACCCAGTACTTC	CASSPGQGQETQYF